Presented here are 2 T cell receptor delta chains from one specimen sequenced in a study of gamma delta lymphoproliferative disorders and STAT genes. Genomic DNA from isolated PBMCs served as the sequencing template. TCRdb fed the multiplex PCR reads to CATT. Here the sample spans 1,500 to 2,000 delta-chain clones, roughly 2.1% being singletons. The specimen sequenced was blood. The origin of the receptors is a human donor in good health.

In the case of this clone: Since a far larger clone is one base different, this is likely a read error. Other nucleotide sequences in the sample specify the same CDR3. The gene calls are TRDV1 and TRDJ1, with 10 nucleotides matching TRDD3. Germline CDR1 TSWWSYY, CDR2 QGS. This CDR3 has 21 residues. Trimming removed 9 bases from V and 0 bases from J; junction bases left unmatched: 25. CDR3 nucleotides: TGTGCTCTATGGGGGCTCCCCATTTACTGGGGGATCCTTGCGAACACCGATAAACTCATCTTT. This codes for CALWGLPIYWGILANTDKLIF.

To note about this clone: The protein TCRdb lists belongs to a much larger clone and differs from this DNA's translation at residue 13, which points to a read error; the protein shown is made from the DNA. The J gene is TRDJ1, the V gene TRDV1, with D uncertain. The CDR3 length is 22 residues. CDR1 is TSWWSYY, CDR2 QGS, per germline. Trimming took 4 bases from V and 0 from J, leaving 33 bases between them. The CDR3 sequence is CALGALPRSSPRMTVYTDKLIF. CDR3 DNA: TGTGCTCTTGGGGCACTGCCTCGTTCGTCTCCCCGGATGACTGTGTACACCGATAAACTCATCTTT.